These T cell receptor beta chains were read from a single sample in a study of persistence of HIV-infected CD4 T cells. Their antigens remain unidentified. Produced via immunoSEQ multiplex PCR; TCRdb's table is partial and in-frame only. The repertoire consists of tens of thousands of clones, with around 82% occurring once and the leading ten covering approximately 15%. Sequenced material: CD4+ T cells sorted from PBMCs after roughly 18-hour stimulation, taken from a patient who received antiretroviral therapy. All receptors come from an adult man with HIV who was CMV-seropositive. Each CDR3 is given with its conserved first and last residue. A D gene is named only where the DNA matches it firmly. Rows give clone size only sometimes, using once, few, many, or a class for an expanded clone.

d_call: TRBD1; j_call: TRBJ2-7; clone_size: .; v_call: TRBV7-2; cdr3_aa: CASSTGQGEYEQYF; cdr3_nt: TGTGCCAGCAGCACCGGACAGGGGGAATACGAGCAGTACTTC
d_call: .; j_call: TRBJ1-2; clone_size: once; v_call: TRBV6-5; cdr3_aa: CASSRESGLLF; cdr3_nt: TGTGCCAGCAGTCGAGAATCGGGTCTCTTGTTC
d_call: TRBD2; j_call: TRBJ2-5; clone_size: .; v_call: TRBV5-1; cdr3_aa: CASSWTSGVKETQYF; cdr3_nt: TGCGCCAGCAGCTGGACTAGCGGGGTTAAAGAGACCCAGTACTTC
d_call: TRBD2; j_call: TRBJ2-5; clone_size: .; v_call: TRBV18; cdr3_aa: CASSPQQREETQYF; cdr3_nt: TGTGCCAGCTCACCTCAGCAGCGGGAGGAGACCCAGTACTTC
d_call: TRBD1; j_call: TRBJ1-2; clone_size: .; v_call: TRBV6-6; cdr3_aa: CASSPGQGGDYGYTF; cdr3_nt: TGTGCCAGCAGTCCAGGACAGGGAGGTGACTATGGCTACACCTTC
d_call: TRBD1; j_call: TRBJ1-2; clone_size: few; v_call: TRBV14; cdr3_aa: CASSQPGTGLNYGYTF; cdr3_nt: TGTGCCAGCAGCCAACCCGGGACAGGACTCAACTATGGCTACACCTTC
d_call: .; j_call: TRBJ2-6; clone_size: .; v_call: TRBV2; cdr3_aa: CASSASSGANVLTF; cdr3_nt: TGTGCCAGCAGCGCAAGCTCTGGGGCCAACGTCCTGACTTTC
d_call: .; j_call: TRBJ1-1; clone_size: .; v_call: TRBV30; cdr3_aa: CAWTGHMNTEAFF; cdr3_nt: TGTGCCTGGACAGGGCATATGAACACTGAAGCTTTCTTT
d_call: TRBD1; j_call: TRBJ1-1; clone_size: few; v_call: TRBV6-5; cdr3_aa: CASRRQGATGEAFF; cdr3_nt: TGTGCCAGCAGGCGACAGGGGGCTACAGGTGAAGCTTTCTTT
d_call: TRBD1; j_call: TRBJ1-5; clone_size: few; v_call: TRBV3-1/TRBV3-2; cdr3_aa: CASSQGSQGGNQPQHF; cdr3_nt: TGTGCCAGCAGCCAAGGGAGTCAGGGGGGCAATCAGCCCCAGCATTTT
d_call: .; j_call: TRBJ1-5; clone_size: .; v_call: TRBV6-5; cdr3_aa: CASLGTSNQPQHF; cdr3_nt: TGTGCCAGCTTAGGGACTAGCAATCAGCCCCAGCATTTT
d_call: .; j_call: TRBJ1-1; clone_size: .; v_call: TRBV27; cdr3_aa: CASSSRHMNTEAFF; cdr3_nt: TGTGCCAGCAGTTCGCGACATATGAACACTGAAGCTTTCTTT
d_call: TRBD1; j_call: TRBJ1-2; clone_size: .; v_call: TRBV2; cdr3_aa: CASRQTGDGYTF; cdr3_nt: TGTGCCAGCAGGCAAACAGGGGACGGCTACACCTTC
d_call: .; j_call: TRBJ2-7; clone_size: few; v_call: TRBV7-9; cdr3_aa: CASSLPGTEQYF; cdr3_nt: TGTGCCAGCAGCTTACCCGGGACAGAGCAGTACTTC
d_call: TRBD1; j_call: TRBJ2-3; clone_size: .; v_call: TRBV19; cdr3_aa: CASKVNPGQSISTDTQYF; cdr3_nt: TGTGCCAGTAAGGTCAATCCGGGACAGAGTATAAGCACAGATACGCAGTATTTT
d_call: .; j_call: TRBJ2-7; clone_size: .; v_call: TRBV19; cdr3_aa: CASSIVGGPGEQYF; cdr3_nt: TGTGCCAGTAGTATAGTTGGGGGGCCGGGCGAGCAGTACTTC
d_call: .; j_call: TRBJ1-1; clone_size: .; v_call: TRBV6-2/TRBV6-3; cdr3_aa: CASTPAGQIYTEAFF; cdr3_nt: TGTGCCAGCACCCCGGCAGGACAGATCTACACTGAAGCTTTCTTT
d_call: TRBD1; j_call: TRBJ1-1; clone_size: few; v_call: TRBV19; cdr3_aa: CASKIQGMNTEAFF; cdr3_nt: TGTGCCAGTAAGATACAGGGGATGAACACTGAAGCTTTCTTT
d_call: .; j_call: TRBJ1-1; clone_size: once; v_call: TRBV10-3; cdr3_aa: CAISEPGTLNTEAFF; cdr3_nt: TGTGCCATCAGTGAGCCTGGGACTCTGAACACTGAAGCTTTCTTT
d_call: .; j_call: TRBJ2-7; clone_size: once; v_call: TRBV7-2; cdr3_aa: CASSPHRGAYEQYF; cdr3_nt: TGTGCCAGCAGCCCTCATAGGGGAGCCTACGAGCAGTACTTC
d_call: .; j_call: TRBJ1-3; clone_size: .; v_call: TRBV18; cdr3_aa: CASSPSGQRSSGNTIYF; cdr3_nt: TGTGCCAGCTCACCAAGCGGGCAGAGAAGCTCTGGAAACACCATATATTTT
d_call: .; j_call: TRBJ1-6; clone_size: few; v_call: TRBV6-4; cdr3_aa: CASSVSPGNSPLHF; cdr3_nt: TGTGCCAGCAGTGTGAGCCCGGGGAATTCACCCCTCCACTTT
d_call: .; j_call: TRBJ1-5; clone_size: .; v_call: TRBV30; cdr3_aa: CAWSTGRQPQHF; cdr3_nt: TGTGCCTGGAGTACCGGGAGGCAGCCCCAGCATTTT
d_call: .; j_call: TRBJ1-1; clone_size: .; v_call: TRBV7-2; cdr3_aa: CASSLGGPGTEAFF; cdr3_nt: TGTGCCAGCAGCTTAGGGGGACCGGGGACTGAAGCTTTCTTT
d_call: .; j_call: TRBJ2-4; clone_size: once; v_call: TRBV7-2; cdr3_aa: CASTDSIAKNIQYF; cdr3_nt: TGTGCCAGCACCGATTCTATAGCCAAAAACATTCAGTACTTC
d_call: .; j_call: TRBJ2-5; clone_size: .; v_call: TRBV29-1; cdr3_aa: CSVEWRETQYF; cdr3_nt: TGCAGCGTTGAATGGCGAGAGACCCAGTACTTC
d_call: .; j_call: TRBJ1-3; clone_size: .; v_call: TRBV19; cdr3_aa: CATLSLSSGNTIYF; cdr3_nt: TGTGCCACCTTAAGCCTGAGCTCTGGAAACACCATATATTTT
d_call: TRBD2; j_call: TRBJ2-2; clone_size: .; v_call: TRBV18; cdr3_aa: CASSEFGRESTGELFF; cdr3_nt: TGTGCCAGCTCAGAATTCGGGCGGGAGAGCACCGGGGAGCTGTTTTTT
d_call: TRBD1; j_call: TRBJ1-2; clone_size: few; v_call: TRBV19; cdr3_aa: CASSIDHGTGGNYGYTF; cdr3_nt: TGTGCCAGTAGTATAGATCACGGGACAGGGGGCAACTATGGCTACACCTTC
d_call: TRBD1; j_call: TRBJ1-2; clone_size: .; v_call: TRBV18; cdr3_aa: CASSRDSSFYGYTF; cdr3_nt: TGTGCCAGCTCACGGGACAGCTCCTTCTATGGCTACACCTTC
d_call: .; j_call: TRBJ2-1; clone_size: .; v_call: TRBV24-1; cdr3_aa: CATSDFYNEQFF; cdr3_nt: TGTGCCACCAGTGATTTCTACAATGAGCAGTTCTTC
d_call: TRBD1; j_call: TRBJ2-7; clone_size: .; v_call: TRBV3-1/TRBV3-2; cdr3_aa: CASGTGVTKQYF; cdr3_nt: TGTGCCAGCGGGACAGGAGTGACGAAGCAGTACTTC
d_call: .; j_call: TRBJ1-1; clone_size: once; v_call: TRBV18; cdr3_aa: CASSPQGGEKAFF; cdr3_nt: TGTGCCAGCTCGCCTCAGGGAGGAGAGAAAGCTTTCTTT
d_call: .; j_call: TRBJ2-2; clone_size: .; v_call: TRBV7-6; cdr3_aa: CASSPRFGTGELFF; cdr3_nt: TGTGCCAGCAGCCCTCGATTTGGCACCGGGGAGCTGTTTTTT
d_call: .; j_call: TRBJ1-2; clone_size: medium-sized; v_call: TRBV30; cdr3_aa: CASGHSRHGYTF; cdr3_nt: TGTGCCTCGGGGCACAGTCGGCATGGCTACACCTTC
d_call: .; j_call: TRBJ1-4; clone_size: few; v_call: TRBV5-5; cdr3_aa: CASSLLGSEKLFF; cdr3_nt: TGTGCCAGCAGCTTGTTAGGGTCGGAAAAACTGTTTTTT
d_call: .; j_call: TRBJ1-1; clone_size: .; v_call: TRBV5-6; cdr3_aa: CASSLVSTRGNTEAFF; cdr3_nt: TGTGCCAGCAGCTTGGTTTCAACCAGGGGGAACACTGAAGCTTTCTTT
d_call: .; j_call: TRBJ2-5; clone_size: .; v_call: TRBV24-1; cdr3_aa: CATSDWDRRYQETQYF; cdr3_nt: TGTGCCACCAGTGATTGGGACCGACGGTACCAAGAGACCCAGTACTTC
d_call: TRBD1; j_call: TRBJ1-2; clone_size: .; v_call: TRBV7-2; cdr3_aa: CASSLVPGTAVGGYYGYTF; cdr3_nt: TGTGCCAGCAGCTTAGTTCCCGGGACAGCTGTCGGAGGGTACTATGGCTACACCTTC
d_call: .; j_call: TRBJ1-2; clone_size: .; v_call: TRBV6-5; cdr3_aa: CASRDTGKGDYGYTF; cdr3_nt: TGTGCCAGCAGGGATACAGGGAAGGGTGACTATGGCTACACCTTC